The clone carrying this TCR beta chain was observed at least ten times. Its antigen is as yet unknown. Time point noted: sample taken at primary tumor resection. Whole RNA from tumor, nontumor lung or frozen PBMC was sequenced unsorted. One entry per CDR3 protein, called by TCRdb with MiXCR from the 5' RACE reads. The sample carries over 10,000 distinct CDR3 sequences, over 5.5% recorded once. The data stem from a study of spatial heterogeneity in lung cancer. Study as a whole: Tumor regions showed TCR transcript counts that correlated strongly with a T cell module score from matched bulk RNA-seq. As counted in raw reads, each unique TCR and UMI combination appeared more than ten times on average. Study-wide points: Quantities of ubiquitous and regional expanded TCRs paralleled ubiquitous and regional nonsynonymous mutations, respectively. It was found that expanded intratumoral alpha and beta TCR counts tracked tumor mutation counts.

V was clipped by 2 bases and J by 9 bases, with 5 bases between them. In germline, CDR1 is DFQATT, CDR2 SNEGSKA (reference sequence). The CDR3 covers 11 residues. This chain joins TRBV20-1 and TRBJ1-6; D is ambiguous. This receptor was taken from a female donor with early-stage non-small cell lung cancer. This specimen consisted of lung tumor tissue, obtained at surgery. CDR3 nucleotide sequence: TGCAGTGCTAGAAGGAGTTCACCCCTCCACTTT. It codes for CSARRSSPLHF.